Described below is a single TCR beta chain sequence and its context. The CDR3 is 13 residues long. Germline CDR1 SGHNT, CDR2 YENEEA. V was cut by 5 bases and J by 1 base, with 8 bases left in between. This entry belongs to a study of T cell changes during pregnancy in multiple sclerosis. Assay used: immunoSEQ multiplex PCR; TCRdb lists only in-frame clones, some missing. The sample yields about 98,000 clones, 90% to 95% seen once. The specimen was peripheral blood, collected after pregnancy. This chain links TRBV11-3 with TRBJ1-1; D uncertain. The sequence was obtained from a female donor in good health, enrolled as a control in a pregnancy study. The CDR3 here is CASSLRGNTEAFF. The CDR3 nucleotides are TGTGCCAGCAGCCTACGGGGGAACACTGAAGCTTTCTTT.